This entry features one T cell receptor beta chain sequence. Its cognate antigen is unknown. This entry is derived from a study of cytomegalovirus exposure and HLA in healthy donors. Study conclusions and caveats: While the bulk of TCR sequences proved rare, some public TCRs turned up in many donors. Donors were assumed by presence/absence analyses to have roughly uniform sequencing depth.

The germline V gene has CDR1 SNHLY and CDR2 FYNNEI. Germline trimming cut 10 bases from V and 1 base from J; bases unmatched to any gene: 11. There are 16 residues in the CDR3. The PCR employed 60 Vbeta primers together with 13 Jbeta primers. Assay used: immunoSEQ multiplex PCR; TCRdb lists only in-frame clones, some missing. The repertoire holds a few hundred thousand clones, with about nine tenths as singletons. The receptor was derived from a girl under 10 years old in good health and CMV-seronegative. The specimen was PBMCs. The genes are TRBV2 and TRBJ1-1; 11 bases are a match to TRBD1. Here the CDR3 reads CATQGGTGGTNTEAFF. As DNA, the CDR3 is TGTGCCACTCAGGGGGGGACAGGGGGAACGAACACTGAAGCTTTCTTT.